These T cell receptor beta chains were read from a single sample in a study of shared clonotypes between healthy human individuals. Measured with immunoSEQ multiplex PCR; TCRdb has only the in-frame clones, and not every one. The sample includes roughly 850,000 clones, around 96% of them seen just once. Sequencing was performed on naive CD8+ T cells sorted from blood. The receptors were gathered from a man aged 25-40 years in good health. The CDR3 runs from the conserved cysteine through the conserved F or W. The D gene is left open where the match is weak. Part of the rows lack a size; the others show once, few, many or a class for expanded clones.

j_call clone_size d_call v_call cdr3_aa cdr3_nt
TRBJ2-5 - - TRBV27 CASSTAKGHSYQETQYF TGTGCCAGCAGTACCGCGAAGGGACACTCGTACCAAGAGACCCAGTACTTC
TRBJ1-5 - - TRBV6-1 CASSEAPAVDYQPQHF TGTGCCAGCAGTGAAGCGCCTGCAGTGGACTATCAGCCCCAGCATTTT
TRBJ2-1 - TRBD2 TRBV9 CASSVGLETYNEQFF TGTGCCAGCAGCGTTGGACTAGAAACCTACAATGAGCAGTTCTTC
TRBJ2-7 - - TRBV6-5 CASSYGLSAAYEQYF TGTGCCAGCAGTTACGGGCTGTCCGCCGCCTACGAGCAGTACTTC
TRBJ2-2 once - TRBV13 CASSSGTYGELFF TGTGCCAGCAGCTCCGGGACGTACGGGGAGCTGTTTTTT
TRBJ1-2 - - TRBV4-1 CASSQEGIDAELANYGYTF TGCGCCAGCAGCCAAGAAGGGATAGACGCCGAGTTAGCTAACTATGGCTACACCTTC
TRBJ2-2 - - TRBV28 CASSPILFGELFF TGTGCCAGCAGTCCCATCCTATTCGGGGAGCTGTTTTTT
TRBJ2-3 - TRBD2 TRBV11-2 CASRSPRREADTQYF TGTGCCAGCAGATCGCCGAGGCGGGAGGCAGATACGCAGTATTTT
TRBJ2-7 - - TRBV12-2 CASRSPGTSGCEQYF TGTGCAAGTCGCTCACCCGGGACTAGCGGCTGCGAGCAGTACTTC
TRBJ2-7 - TRBD2 TRBV7-8 CASSGRGTGLAVPYEQYF TGTGCCAGCAGCGGCCGGGGCACGGGACTAGCGGTACCCTACGAGCAGTACTTC
TRBJ2-1 - - TRBV28 CASSPPAYNEQFF TGTGCCAGCAGTCCACCTGCCTACAATGAGCAGTTCTTC
TRBJ2-7 once - TRBV7-3 CASSLDTSGSYEQYF TGTGCCAGCAGCCTTGACACCTCCGGCTCCTACGAGCAGTACTTC
TRBJ2-7 - TRBD1 TRBV11-1 CASSPRPGDRGSLEQYF TGTGCCAGCAGCCCCAGACCCGGGGACAGGGGATCCCTCGAGCAGTACTTC
TRBJ2-7 - - TRBV5-6 CASSFRGYEQYF TGTGCCAGCAGCTTTCGGGGCTACGAGCAGTACTTC
TRBJ2-5 - - TRBV29-1 CSVAGEVQETQYF TGCAGCGTTGCGGGAGAGGTACAAGAGACCCAGTACTTC
TRBJ1-1 - - TRBV27 CASQRRGGKTEAFF TGTGCCAGCCAGCGCCGTGGGGGGAAGACTGAAGCTTTCTTT
TRBJ2-4 - - TRBV30 CAVRGAKNIQYF TGTGCCGTCAGGGGAGCCAAAAACATTCAGTACTTC
TRBJ2-1 - TRBD2 TRBV15 CATSRGAAGGPRNEQFF TGTGCCACCAGCAGAGGGGCAGCGGGAGGGCCTCGTAATGAGCAGTTCTTC
TRBJ2-6 - TRBD1 TRBV5-1 CASSLDRGGILGANVLTF TGCGCCAGCAGCCTGGACAGGGGTGGAATATTGGGGGCCAACGTCCTGACTTTC
TRBJ2-3 - TRBD2 TRBV5-1 CASSLRLAVTDTQYF TGCGCCAGCAGCTTGAGACTAGCGGTCACAGATACGCAGTATTTT
TRBJ2-7 once - TRBV27 CASSFGRSSYEQYF TGTGCCAGCAGTTTCGGTCGAAGCTCCTACGAGCAGTACTTC
TRBJ2-7 - TRBD1 TRBV11-1 CASSPRDREHEQYF TGTGCCAGCAGCCCTAGGGACAGGGAACACGAGCAGTACTTC
TRBJ2-5 - - TRBV9 CASSLGGTQETQYF TGTGCCAGCAGCCTCGGGGGTACGCAAGAGACCCAGTACTTC
TRBJ2-1 - TRBD1 TRBV10-1 CASSTGQGANIDEQFF TGCGCCAGCAGTACAGGACAGGGGGCAAATATTGATGAGCAGTTCTTC
TRBJ2-2 - TRBD1 TRBV4-3 CASSQGWTGDRTGELFF TGCGCCAGCAGCCAAGGATGGACAGGGGATAGAACCGGGGAGCTGTTTTTT
TRBJ2-5 - TRBD1 TRBV13 CASSSGTGETQYF TGTGCCAGCAGCTCCGGGACAGGAGAGACCCAGTACTTC
TRBJ1-5 - - TRBV9 CASSAWDNQPQHF TGTGCCAGCAGCGCATGGGACAATCAGCCCCAGCATTTT
TRBJ2-1 - - TRBV28 CASSLSGNSYNEQFF TGTGCCAGCAGTTTATCGGGAAACTCCTACAATGAGCAGTTCTTC
TRBJ2-1 - TRBD2 TRBV6-4 CASTAAGGFYNEQFF TGTGCCAGCACCGCAGCGGGAGGGTTCTACAATGAGCAGTTCTTC
TRBJ1-5 - TRBD1 TRBV7-9 CASSLGTGGNQPQHF TGTGCCAGCAGCCTCGGGACAGGGGGCAATCAGCCCCAGCATTTT
TRBJ2-6 - - TRBV28 CASSYALTGTDSGANVLTF TGTGCCAGCAGCTACGCCCTGACAGGAACCGACTCTGGGGCCAACGTCCTGACTTTC
TRBJ2-7 - - TRBV7-9 CASSSGGRHSYEQYF TGTGCCAGCAGCTCTGGAGGGCGACACTCCTACGAGCAGTACTTC
TRBJ2-1 - - TRBV27 CASSKPGPSYNEQFF TGTGCCAGCAGTAAACCCGGGCCATCCTACAATGAGCAGTTCTTC
TRBJ2-7 - - TRBV5-4 CASSLADGGVPYEQYF TGTGCCAGCAGCTTGGCGGACGGAGGGGTCCCCTACGAGCAGTACTTC
TRBJ2-1 - TRBD2 TRBV13 CASSSLAGVYNEQFF TGTGCCAGCAGCTCCCTAGCGGGAGTTTACAATGAGCAGTTCTTC
TRBJ1-2 - - TRBV9 CASSWGAQDGYTF TGTGCCAGCAGCTGGGGGGCGCAGGATGGCTACACCTTC
TRBJ2-5 - - TRBV11-2 CASSPRVEEETQYF TGTGCCAGCAGCCCGCGCGTGGAGGAAGAGACCCAGTACTTC
TRBJ2-1 - - TRBV5-1 CASSLRPEDNEQFF TGCGCCAGCAGCCTTAGACCAGAAGACAATGAGCAGTTCTTC
TRBJ1-5 once - TRBV19 CASSVLQGWQPQHF TGTGCCAGTAGTGTCCTCCAGGGGTGGCAGCCCCAGCATTTT
TRBJ2-3 - - TRBV27 CASSFWNGKSTDTQYF TGTGCCAGCAGTTTTTGGAACGGGAAGAGCACAGATACGCAGTATTTT
TRBJ2-4 - - TRBV19 CASSILGLAKNIQYF TGTGCCAGTAGTATTCTCGGGCTAGCCAAAAACATTCAGTACTTC
TRBJ2-7 - - TRBV2 CASVSGTYEQYF TGTGCCAGCGTTAGCGGAACCTACGAGCAGTACTTC
TRBJ2-3 - TRBD2 TRBV7-2 CASLPGLGLLTDTQYF TGTGCCAGCTTGCCGGGACTAGGCCTCCTCACAGATACGCAGTATTTT
TRBJ1-4 - - TRBV15 CATRRAGDEKLFF TGTGCCACCAGGCGGGCAGGGGATGAAAAACTGTTTTTT
TRBJ2-7 - - TRBV13 CASSLGVGLASGEQYF TGTGCCAGCAGCTTAGGCGTCGGGCTAGCAAGTGGCGAGCAGTACTTC
TRBJ2-3 - - TRBV29-1 CSVDMGAEYTQYF TGCAGCGTCGACATGGGAGCGGAATATACGCAGTATTTT
TRBJ1-5 - - TRBV27 CASSLTRNQPQHF TGTGCCAGCAGTTTAACCCGCAATCAGCCCCAGCATTTT
TRBJ2-2 - - TRBV29-1 CSVEAATNTGELFF TGCAGCGTTGAGGCAGCTACGAACACCGGGGAGCTGTTTTTT
TRBJ2-7 - - TRBV29-1 CSVVVGTYEQYF TGCAGCGTCGTTGTGGGCACCTACGAGCAGTACTTC
TRBJ2-5 - - TRBV27 CASRLVGAGTETQYF TGTGCCAGCAGGTTGGTGGGCGCGGGGACGGAGACCCAGTACTTC